This T cell receptor (beta chain) is from a study of radiotherapy plus CTLA-4 blockade in lung cancer. Libraries were prepared by immunoSEQ multiplex PCR; TCRdb keeps only in-frame clonotypes and omits some of them. The sample comprises 65,000 to 70,000 clones, 79% of which are singletons, and roughly 10% rests with the top ten. Comment on this clone: The junction does not match germline at one end; this may be a read error. At the DNA level, this CDR3 is encoded by other sequences in the same sample as well.

Germline lookup yields CDR1 LNHNV and CDR2 YYDKDF (reference sequence). The CDR3 runs to 13 residues. The V call is TRBV15, the J call TRBJ1-1, with D uncertain. The sample in question was peripheral blood, obtained from a patient treated with radiotherapy plus ipilimumab. The sequence derives from a human donor with non-small cell lung cancer who had a complete response to radiotherapy plus ipilimumab. The CDR3 nucleotides read TGCGCCACCAGCAGAGTAGGGAACACTGAAGCTTTCTTT. It is translated as CATSRVGNTEAFF.